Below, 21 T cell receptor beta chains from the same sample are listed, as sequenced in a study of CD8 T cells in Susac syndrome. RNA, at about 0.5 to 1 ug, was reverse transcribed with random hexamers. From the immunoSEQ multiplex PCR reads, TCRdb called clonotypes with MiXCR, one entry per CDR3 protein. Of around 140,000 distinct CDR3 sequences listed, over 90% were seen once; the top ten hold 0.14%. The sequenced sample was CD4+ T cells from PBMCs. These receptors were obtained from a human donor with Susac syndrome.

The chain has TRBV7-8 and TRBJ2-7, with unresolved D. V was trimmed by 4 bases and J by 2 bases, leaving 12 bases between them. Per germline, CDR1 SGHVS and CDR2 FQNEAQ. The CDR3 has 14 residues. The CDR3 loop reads CASSSRPLTYEQYF. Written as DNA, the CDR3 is TGTGCCAGCAGCTCCCGTCCCCTCACCTACGAGCAGTACTTC.

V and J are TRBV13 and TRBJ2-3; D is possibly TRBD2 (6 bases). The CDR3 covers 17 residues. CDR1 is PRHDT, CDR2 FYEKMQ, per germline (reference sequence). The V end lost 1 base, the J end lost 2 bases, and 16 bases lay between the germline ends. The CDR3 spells CASSLADYLSTTDTQYF. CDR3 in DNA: TGTGCCAGCAGCTTAGCGGACTATTTAAGTACCACAGATACGCAGTATTTT.

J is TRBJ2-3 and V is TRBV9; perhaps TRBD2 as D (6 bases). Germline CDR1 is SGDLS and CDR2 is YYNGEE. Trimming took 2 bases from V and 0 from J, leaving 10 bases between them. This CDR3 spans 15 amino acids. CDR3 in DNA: TGTGCCAGCAGCGTTAGCGGTACTAGCACAGATACGCAGTATTTT. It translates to CASSVSGTSTDTQYF.

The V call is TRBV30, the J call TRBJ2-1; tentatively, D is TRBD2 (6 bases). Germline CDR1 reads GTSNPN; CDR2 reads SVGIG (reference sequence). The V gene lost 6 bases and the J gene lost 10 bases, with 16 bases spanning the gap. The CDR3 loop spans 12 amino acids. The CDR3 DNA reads TGTGCCTGCCGATGGGGGGTTGGAGAGCAGTTCTTC. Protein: CACRWGVGEQFF.

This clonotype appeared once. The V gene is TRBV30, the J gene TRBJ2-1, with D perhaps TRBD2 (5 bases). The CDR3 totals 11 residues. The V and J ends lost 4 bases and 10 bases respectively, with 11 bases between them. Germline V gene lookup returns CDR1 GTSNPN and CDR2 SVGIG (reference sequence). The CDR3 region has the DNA TGTGCCTGGATCGACTACCGGGAGCAGTTCTTC. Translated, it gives CAWIDYREQFF.

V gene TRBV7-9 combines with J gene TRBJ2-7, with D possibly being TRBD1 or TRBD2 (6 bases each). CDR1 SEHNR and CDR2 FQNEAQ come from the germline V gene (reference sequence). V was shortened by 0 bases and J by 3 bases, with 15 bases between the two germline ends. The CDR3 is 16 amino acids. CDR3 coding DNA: TGTGCCAGCAGCTTAGCCGCCGGGGGCAGATTCTACGAGCAGTACTTC. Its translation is CASSLAAGGRFYEQYF.

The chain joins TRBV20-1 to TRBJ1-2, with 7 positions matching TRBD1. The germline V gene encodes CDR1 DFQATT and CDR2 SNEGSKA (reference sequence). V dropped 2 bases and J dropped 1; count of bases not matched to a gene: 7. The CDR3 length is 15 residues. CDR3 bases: TGCAGTGCTAGACCCACAGGGGCGGTTAACTATGGCTACACCTTC. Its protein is CSARPTGAVNYGYTF.

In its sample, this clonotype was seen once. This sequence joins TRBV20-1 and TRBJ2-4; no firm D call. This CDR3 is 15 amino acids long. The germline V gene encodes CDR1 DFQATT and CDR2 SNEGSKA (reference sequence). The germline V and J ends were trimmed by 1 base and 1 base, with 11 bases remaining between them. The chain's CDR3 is CSARGLWMAKNIQYF. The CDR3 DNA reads TGCAGTGCTAGAGGACTGTGGATGGCCAAAAACATTCAGTACTTC.

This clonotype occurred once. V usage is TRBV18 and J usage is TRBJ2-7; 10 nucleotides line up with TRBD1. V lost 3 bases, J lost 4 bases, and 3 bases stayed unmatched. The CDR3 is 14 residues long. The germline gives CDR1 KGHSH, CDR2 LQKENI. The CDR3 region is CASSPGTGEYEQYF. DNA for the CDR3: TGTGCCAGCTCACCCGGGACAGGGGAATACGAGCAGTACTTC.

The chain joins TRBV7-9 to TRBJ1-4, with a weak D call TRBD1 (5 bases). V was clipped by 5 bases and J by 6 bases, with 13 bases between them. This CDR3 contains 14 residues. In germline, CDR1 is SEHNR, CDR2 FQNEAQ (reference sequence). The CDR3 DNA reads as TGTGCCAGCAGCCTAGTCGGGGCGCATGAAAAACTGTTTTTT. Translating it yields CASSLVGAHEKLFF.

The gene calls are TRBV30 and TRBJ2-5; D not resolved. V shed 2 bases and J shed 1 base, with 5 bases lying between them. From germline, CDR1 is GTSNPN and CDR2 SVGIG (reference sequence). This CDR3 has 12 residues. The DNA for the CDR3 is TGTGCCTGGAGTAACGGCCAAGAGACCCAGTACTTC. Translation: CAWSNGQETQYF. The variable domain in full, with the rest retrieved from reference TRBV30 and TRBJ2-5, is SQTIHQWPATLVQPVGSPLSLECTVEGTSNPNLYWYRQAAGRGLQLLFYSVGIGQISSEVPQNLSASRPQDRQFILSSKKLLLSDSGFYLCAWSNGQETQYFGPGTRLLVL.

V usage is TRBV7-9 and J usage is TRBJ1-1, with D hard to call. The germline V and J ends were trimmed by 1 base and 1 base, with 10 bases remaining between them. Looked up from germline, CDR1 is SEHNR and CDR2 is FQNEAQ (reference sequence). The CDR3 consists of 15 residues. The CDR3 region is CASSLGATRNTEAFF. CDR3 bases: TGTGCCAGCAGCTTAGGTGCAACGAGGAACACTGAAGCTTTCTTT. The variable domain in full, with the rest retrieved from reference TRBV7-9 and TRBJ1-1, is DTGVSQNPRHKITKRGQNVTFRCDPISEHNRLYWYRQTLGQGPEFLTYFQNEAQLEKSRLLSDRFSAERPKGSFSTLEIQRTEQGDSAMYLCASSLGATRNTEAFFGQGTRLTVV.

CDR3 protein: CASNSRGLNYGYTF. The CDR3 DNA follows: TGTGCCAGCAATTCCAGGGGGCTGAACTATGGCTACACCTTC. The chain joins TRBV12-3 or TRBV12-4 to TRBJ1-2; 8 nucleotides line up with TRBD1. The CDR3 length is 14 residues. V was pared by 7 bases and J by 2 bases, with 6 bases of the junction left unmatched.

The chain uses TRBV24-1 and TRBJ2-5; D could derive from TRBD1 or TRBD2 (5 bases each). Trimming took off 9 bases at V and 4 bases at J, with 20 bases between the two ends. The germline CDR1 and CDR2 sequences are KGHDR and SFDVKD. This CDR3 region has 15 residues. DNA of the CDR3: TGTGCCACCGTTGGGACGTGGTCATGGAGAGAGACCCAGTACTTC. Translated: CATVGTWSWRETQYF.

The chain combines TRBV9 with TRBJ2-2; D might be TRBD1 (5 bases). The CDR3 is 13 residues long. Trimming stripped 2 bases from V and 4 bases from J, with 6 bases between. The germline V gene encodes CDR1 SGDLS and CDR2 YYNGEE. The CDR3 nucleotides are TGTGCCAGCAGCGTTCAGGGCACCGGGGAGCTGTTTTTT. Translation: CASSVQGTGELFF.

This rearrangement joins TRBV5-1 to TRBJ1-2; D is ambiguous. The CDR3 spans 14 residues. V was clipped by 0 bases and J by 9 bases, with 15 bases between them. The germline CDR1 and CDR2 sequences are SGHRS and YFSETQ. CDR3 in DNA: TGCGCCAGCAGCTTGGTGGCAGGTCATCAGAGCTACACCTTC. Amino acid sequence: CASSLVAGHQSYTF.

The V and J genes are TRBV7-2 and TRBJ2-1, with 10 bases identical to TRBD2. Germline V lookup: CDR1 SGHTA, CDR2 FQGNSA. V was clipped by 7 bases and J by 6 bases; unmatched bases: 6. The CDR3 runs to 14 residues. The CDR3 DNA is TGTGCCAGCAAGAGCGGGAGGGCTTTCAATGAGCAGTTCTTC. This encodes CASKSGRAFNEQFF.

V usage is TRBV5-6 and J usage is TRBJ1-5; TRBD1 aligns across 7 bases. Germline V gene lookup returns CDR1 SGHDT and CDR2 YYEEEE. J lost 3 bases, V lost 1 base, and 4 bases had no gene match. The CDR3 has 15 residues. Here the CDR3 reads CASSLRDRLNQPQHF. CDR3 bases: TGTGCCAGCAGCTTGCGGGACAGACTCAATCAGCCCCAGCATTTT.

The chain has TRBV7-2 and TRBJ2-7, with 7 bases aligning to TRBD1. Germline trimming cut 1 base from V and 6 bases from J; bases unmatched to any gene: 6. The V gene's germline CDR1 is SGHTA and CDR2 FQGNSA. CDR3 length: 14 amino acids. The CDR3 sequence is CASSLGQGTSEQYF. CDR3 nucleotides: TGTGCCAGCAGCTTAGGACAGGGAACGTCCGAGCAGTACTTC. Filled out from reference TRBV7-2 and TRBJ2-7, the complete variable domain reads GAGVSQSPSNKVTEKGKDVELRCDPISGHTALYWYRQSLGQGLEFLIYFQGNSAPDKSGLPSDRFSAERTGGSVSTLTIQRTQQEDSAVYLCASSLGQGTSEQYFGPGTRLTVT.

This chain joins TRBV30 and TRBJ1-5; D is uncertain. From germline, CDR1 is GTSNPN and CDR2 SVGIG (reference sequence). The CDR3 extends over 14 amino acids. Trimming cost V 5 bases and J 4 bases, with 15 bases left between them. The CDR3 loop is CAWSGATRNQPQHF. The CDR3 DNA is TGTGCCTGGTCGGGAGCAACCCGGAATCAGCCCCAGCATTTT.

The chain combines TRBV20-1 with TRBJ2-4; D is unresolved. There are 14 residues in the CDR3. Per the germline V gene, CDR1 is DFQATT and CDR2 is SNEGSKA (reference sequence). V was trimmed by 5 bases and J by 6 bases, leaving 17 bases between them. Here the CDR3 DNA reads TGCAGTGCTGGACCAAACGATAGTCGAAACATTCAGTACTTC. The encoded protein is CSAGPNDSRNIQYF.